A single sample is the source of the 23 T cell receptor beta chains below, sequenced in a study of blood T cell repertoires in COVID-19. Method: immunoSEQ multiplex PCR; TCRdb's copy keeps in-frame clones and lacks some. This table holds roughly 190,000 clones, around 94% found once. Input material: peripheral blood. The source of these receptors is a man aged 25-45 years with COVID-19, enrolled during active disease.

J is TRBJ1-2 and V is TRBV2; D is unresolved. This CDR3 spans 13 amino acids. V dropped 5 bases and J dropped 7 bases, with 14 bases sitting between them. Germline-derived CDR1 and CDR2 are SNHLY and FYNNEI. This CDR3 reads CASSPEEAGGYTF. The CDR3 bases are TGTGCCAGCAGTCCCGAGGAGGCTGGTGGCTACACCTTC.

The V call is TRBV9, the J call TRBJ1-6; D remains ambiguous. CDR1 is SGDLS and CDR2 is YYNGEE in the germline V gene. The CDR3 is made up of 15 amino acids. With 3 bases removed from V and 7 bases from J, the gap between germline ends came to 14 bases. The CDR3 DNA sequence: TGTGCCAGCAGCGCCCAACCGGGTGGGAATTCACCCCTCCACTTT. Translating gives CASSAQPGGNSPLHF.

The chain employs TRBV18 and TRBJ1-1; TRBD1 might be the D (6 bases). The CDR3 is 16 amino acids. The V and J ends lost 2 bases and 5 bases respectively, with 18 bases between them. Looked up from germline, CDR1 is KGHSH and CDR2 is LQKENI. In DNA form, the CDR3 reads TGTGCCAGCTCACCAGCACAGGGCGAGCGGGGGACTGAAGCTTTCTTT. Amino acids: CASSPAQGERGTEAFF.

This chain links TRBV12-3 or TRBV12-4 with TRBJ1-1, with D uncertain. V lost 2 bases and J lost 1, with 5 bases in between. The CDR3 length is 13 residues. The CDR3 DNA sequence: TGTGCCAGCAGTTTATCAGGGAACACTGAAGCTTTCTTT. Residues: CASSLSGNTEAFF.

Here the CDR3 reads CASSESVDRGGDGYTF. CDR3 nucleotides: TGTGCCAGCAGCGAAAGCGTAGACAGGGGAGGGGACGGCTACACCTTC. The chain combines TRBV7-9 with TRBJ1-2; TRBD1 matches at 8 bases. The V gene's germline CDR1 is SEHNR and CDR2 FQNEAQ (reference sequence). The CDR3 totals 16 residues. J lost 8 bases, V lost 5 bases, and 16 bases had no gene match.

This chain joins TRBV19 and TRBJ1-3; no firm D call. V lost 6 bases and J lost 0, with 9 bases in between. The germline V gene has CDR1 LNHDA and CDR2 SQIVND (reference sequence). The CDR3 is 14 residues long. The CDR3 here is CASSLTASGNTIYF. CDR3 bases: TGTGCCAGTAGCCTAACAGCCTCTGGAAACACCATATATTTT. The variable domain in full, completed from reference TRBV19 and TRBJ1-3, reads DGGITQSPKYLFRKEGQNVTLSCEQNLNHDAMYWYRQDPGQGLRLIYYSQIVNDFQKGDIAEGYSVSREKKESFPLTVTSAQKNPTAFYLCASSLTASGNTIYFGEGSWLTVV.

The chain employs TRBV25-1 and TRBJ1-6, with a tentative D call TRBD1 (6 bases). Per germline, CDR1 MGHDK and CDR2 SYGVNS. Deletions cut 5 bases from V and 9 bases from J, with 17 bases between. The CDR3 extends over 15 amino acids. In nucleotides, the CDR3 is TGTGCCAGCAGTCCCGGCGGGCAGGGGCGTTCACCCCTCCACTTT. Translating gives CASSPGGQGRSPLHF.

The table lists this clone with a count of one. Other DNA sequences in this sample translate to the same CDR3. The chain combines TRBV19 with TRBJ1-6; D call uncertain. This CDR3 contains 14 residues. Germline values: CDR1 LNHDA, CDR2 SQIVND (reference sequence). Trimming shortened V by 2 bases and J by 7 bases, and 9 bases separated the two germline ends. The CDR3 bases are TGTGCCAGTAGTATACGAGGGAACAATTCACCCCTCCACTTT. Amino acids: CASSIRGNNSPLHF. Full variable domain (missing parts from reference TRBV19 and TRBJ1-6): DGGITQSPKYLFRKEGQNVTLSCEQNLNHDAMYWYRQDPGQGLRLIYYSQIVNDFQKGDIAEGYSVSREKKESFPLTVTSAQKNPTAFYLCASSIRGNNSPLHFGNGTRLTVT.

This clone was found a few times. This chain connects TRBV4-2 to TRBJ1-4, with TRBD1 matching 9 bases. The V gene's germline CDR1 is LGHNA and CDR2 YNFKEQ. This CDR3 has 15 residues. The V and J ends lost 2 bases and 8 bases, in that order; junction bases with no gene match: 6. The chain's CDR3 is CASSQTGQGEEKLFF. CDR3 nucleotides: TGTGCCAGCAGCCAAACGGGACAGGGTGAGGAAAAACTGTTTTTT.

CDR3 amino acids: CASSQIRQGNQPQHF. CDR3 coding DNA: TGCGCCAGCAGCCAGATACGACAGGGAAATCAGCCCCAGCATTTT. The J gene is TRBJ1-5, the V gene TRBV4-1; TRBD1 aligns across 7 bases. V shed 3 bases and J 4 bases; nucleotides not matched to a gene: 6. The length of the CDR3 is 15 residues. Germline loops: CDR1 MGHRA, CDR2 YSYEKL.

The chain joins TRBV5-6 to TRBJ1-3; perhaps TRBD1 as D (6 bases). V dropped 3 bases and J dropped 0 bases, with 7 bases sitting between them. Germline V gene sequence: CDR1 SGHDT, CDR2 YYEEEE. The CDR3 contains 14 residues. The CDR3 is CASSSRGSGNTIYF. The CDR3 region has the DNA TGTGCCAGCAGCTCCAGGGGCTCTGGAAACACCATATATTTT.

V and J are TRBV18 and TRBJ2-7; 8 bases line up with TRBD1. This CDR3 is 13 amino acids long. The trim removed 8 bases at V and 4 bases at J, leaving 7 bases unmatched. Germline V CDR1 and CDR2: KGHSH, LQKENI. For the CDR3, the DNA is TGTGCCAGCGCAGGACAGGGATTTTACGAGCAGTACTTC. Encoded protein: CASAGQGFYEQYF.

V gene TRBV5-4 combines with J gene TRBJ2-1; perhaps TRBD1 as D (6 bases). Per germline, CDR1 SGHNT and CDR2 YYREEE (reference sequence). The V end lost 4 bases, the J end lost 0 bases, and 11 bases lay between the germline ends. The CDR3 totals 15 residues. CDR3 in amino acids: CASSIDRSSYNEQFF. DNA of the CDR3: TGTGCCAGCAGCATTGACAGGAGCTCCTACAATGAGCAGTTCTTC.

This chain uses TRBV14 with TRBJ1-1; TRBD1 matches 10 bases. The CDR3 sequence is 17 residues long. V was pared by 4 bases and J by 0 bases, with 8 bases of the junction left unmatched. The germline V gene encodes CDR1 SGHDN and CDR2 FVKESK. This chain's CDR3 is CASSLPGTGVLNTEAFF. The CDR3 coding sequence is TGTGCCAGCAGCCTCCCCGGGACAGGGGTCCTGAACACTGAAGCTTTCTTT.

This rearrangement joins TRBV2 to TRBJ1-1; the D gene is possibly TRBD1 (5 bases). The germline CDR1 and CDR2 sequences are SNHLY and FYNNEI. Trimming shortened V by 6 bases and J by 0 bases, and 17 bases separated the two germline ends. The CDR3 contains 16 residues. CDR3 DNA sequence: TGTGCCAGCAGCGTACCGGGACGGACTATGAACACTGAAGCTTTCTTT. It is translated as CASSVPGRTMNTEAFF.

This chain joins TRBV5-1 and TRBJ2-1; 9 nucleotides line up with TRBD2. The germline V gene has CDR1 SGHRS and CDR2 YFSETQ. Unmatched junction bases numbered 8, after V lost 3 bases and J lost 13 bases. This CDR3 contains 13 residues. The chain's CDR3 is CASSWIAGAGQFF. The CDR3 DNA is TGCGCCAGCAGCTGGATAGCGGGGGCCGGACAGTTCTTC.

This chain uses TRBV18 with TRBJ2-7; 12 bases line up with TRBD1. The CDR3 runs 16 residues. With 3 bases clipped from V and 4 bases from J, the junction kept 7 bases outside the gene matches. Germline-derived CDR1 and CDR2 are KGHSH and LQKENI. CDR3 nucleotides: TGTGCCAGCTCACCCCGCCCGGGACAGGGGGCTTACGAGCAGTACTTC. It specifies CASSPRPGQGAYEQYF.

The chain joins TRBV5-1 to TRBJ1-1; 8 bases align to TRBD1. The germline gives CDR1 SGHRS, CDR2 YFSETQ. V lost 4 bases to trimming and J lost 2 bases; unmatched junction nucleotides: 10. There are 16 residues in the CDR3. The CDR3 loop is CASSGGDRIQNTEAFF. CDR3 bases: TGCGCCAGCAGCGGAGGGGACAGGATACAAAACACTGAAGCTTTCTTT.

The chain uses TRBV6-1 and TRBJ1-2; TRBD1 aligns across 7 bases. This CDR3 spans 14 amino acids. Trimming at V came to 2 bases and at J to 11 bases, leaving 11 bases not matched to a gene. The germline gives CDR1 MNHNS, CDR2 SASEGT. CDR3 nucleotides: TGTGCCAGCAGTGAAACGGGGACAGCTAAAGGTTACACCTTC. It encodes CASSETGTAKGYTF.

The chain is built from TRBV18 and TRBJ2-3; 10 bases are a match to TRBD2. Germline V gene sequence: CDR1 KGHSH, CDR2 LQKENI. V shed 5 bases and J 2 bases; nucleotides not matched to a gene: 4. The CDR3 runs to 15 residues. CDR3 sequence: CASSGTSDTTDTQYF. CDR3 sequence (DNA): TGTGCCAGCTCAGGGACTAGCGACACCACAGATACGCAGTATTTT.

J is TRBJ1-3 and V is TRBV4-1; D gene unclear. V was pared by 3 bases and J by 2 bases, with 11 bases between. CDR1 and CDR2 (germline): MGHRA, YSYEKL. The CDR3 is 15 amino acids. CDR3 DNA: TGCGCCAGCAGCCACTTATATTCGGCTGGAAACACCATATATTTT. Protein product: CASSHLYSAGNTIYF.

This clone was observed once. CDR3 sequence: CASSYPTVSAEAFF. DNA of the CDR3: TGTGCCAGCAGTTACCCTACGGTCTCTGCGGAAGCTTTCTTT. The chain recombines TRBV6-2 or TRBV6-3 with TRBJ1-1; D is undetermined. With 2 bases removed from V and 8 bases from J, the gap between germline ends came to 15 bases. This CDR3 spans 14 amino acids. Per germline, CDR1 MNHEY and CDR2 SVGEGT.

Of note for this clone: The junction departs from germline at one end; a sequencing error may be responsible. This chain connects TRBV6-2 or TRBV6-3 to TRBJ1-2; 7 bases match TRBD1. The V gene's germline CDR1 is MNHEY and CDR2 SVGEGT. The CDR3 has 11 amino acids. The DNA of the CDR3 is TGTGCCAGCAGCCAAGGGGGACAGCACGGCTTC. Its translation is CASSQGGQHGF.